The rows below give T cell receptor beta chains drawn from one sample of a study of blood T cell repertoires in COVID-19. Sequencing was performed with immunoSEQ multiplex PCR; in TCRdb, only in-frame clones are kept and a portion is missing. The sample comprises 300,000 to 400,000 clones, 88% of which are singletons, and less than 6.5% rests with the top ten. The specimen sequenced was PBMCs or T cells enriched from blood (not recorded which). Receptors were obtained from a man aged 25-40 years who had recovered from COVID-19. CDR3s include the opening cysteine and the closing phenylalanine or tryptophan. D genes are given only for firm matches. Only part of the rows carry a size: once, few, many, or a class if the clone is expanded.

v_gene	len	abundance	d_gene	j_gene	CDR3aa	CDR3nt
TRBV3-1/TRBV3-2	14	NA	NA	TRBJ2-2	CASSQVADTGELFF	TGTGCCAGCAGCCAAGTGGCAGACACCGGGGAGCTGTTTTTT
TRBV9	15	once	NA	TRBJ1-3	CASSVGPGSGNTIYF	TGTGCCAGCAGCGTAGGTCCCGGCTCTGGAAACACCATATATTTT
TRBV18	14	NA	NA	TRBJ1-1	CASSPPVGDTEAFF	TGTGCCAGCTCACCCCCCGTAGGGGACACTGAAGCTTTCTTT
TRBV28	13	NA	NA	TRBJ1-4	CASSLARGVKLFF	TGTGCCAGCAGTTTAGCCAGGGGTGTAAAACTGTTTTTT
TRBV9	14	NA	NA	TRBJ2-5	CASSVGLTQETQYF	TGTGCCAGCAGCGTGGGACTGACACAAGAGACCCAGTACTTC
TRBV2	13	NA	NA	TRBJ2-2	CASRPGQSGELFF	TGTGCCAGCAGGCCAGGACAGAGCGGGGAGCTGTTTTTT
TRBV3-1/TRBV3-2	14	few	NA	TRBJ2-5	CASSQPGIQETQYF	TGTGCCAGCAGCCAACCGGGGATTCAAGAGACCCAGTACTTC
TRBV28	14	NA	TRBD2	TRBJ2-7	CASRTSGGPGEQYF	TGTGCCAGCAGGACTAGCGGGGGGCCCGGAGAGCAGTACTTC
TRBV7-9	15	NA	TRBD1	TRBJ1-1	CASSFPGQGGTEAFF	TGTGCCAGCAGCTTCCCGGGGCAGGGGGGCACTGAAGCTTTCTTT
TRBV27	14	once	NA	TRBJ2-5	CASSLRGGSETQYF	TGTGCCAGCAGTCTACGGGGTGGGTCCGAGACCCAGTACTTC
TRBV7-9	17	NA	NA	TRBJ1-1	CASSPRDGTPRYTEAFF	TGTGCCAGCAGCCCGCGAGACGGGACACCTCGGTACACTGAAGCTTTCTTT
TRBV20-1	14	NA	TRBD1	TRBJ1-5	CSASRQGFNQPQHF	TGCAGTGCTAGTCGACAGGGATTCAATCAGCCCCAGCATTTT
TRBV2	10	once	NA	TRBJ1-1	CASVDTEAFF	TGTGCCAGCGTAGACACTGAAGCTTTCTTT
TRBV4-1	15	NA	NA	TRBJ2-1	CASSQGSAGANEQFF	TGCGCCAGCAGCCAAGGTTCGGCGGGGGCCAATGAGCAGTTCTTC
TRBV13	16	NA	TRBD1	TRBJ2-7	CASSLGAGQANYEQYF	TGTGCCAGCAGCTTAGGTGCAGGACAGGCTAACTACGAGCAGTACTTC
TRBV9	11	NA	NA	TRBJ1-2	CASSDSYGYTF	TGTGCCAGCAGCGACTCTTATGGCTACACCTTC
TRBV7-9	16	NA	NA	TRBJ1-3	CASSSDTGTGGNTIYF	TGTGCCAGCAGCTCCGATACAGGGACGGGTGGAAACACCATATATTTT
TRBV28	16	NA	TRBD2	TRBJ2-5	CASSHRLTSVGETQYF	TGTGCCAGCAGTCACCGCCTGACTAGCGTTGGGGAGACCCAGTACTTC
TRBV2	16	NA	TRBD1	TRBJ1-1	CASSVDTGGKDTEAFF	TGTGCCAGCAGCGTGGATACAGGGGGAAAGGACACTGAAGCTTTCTTT